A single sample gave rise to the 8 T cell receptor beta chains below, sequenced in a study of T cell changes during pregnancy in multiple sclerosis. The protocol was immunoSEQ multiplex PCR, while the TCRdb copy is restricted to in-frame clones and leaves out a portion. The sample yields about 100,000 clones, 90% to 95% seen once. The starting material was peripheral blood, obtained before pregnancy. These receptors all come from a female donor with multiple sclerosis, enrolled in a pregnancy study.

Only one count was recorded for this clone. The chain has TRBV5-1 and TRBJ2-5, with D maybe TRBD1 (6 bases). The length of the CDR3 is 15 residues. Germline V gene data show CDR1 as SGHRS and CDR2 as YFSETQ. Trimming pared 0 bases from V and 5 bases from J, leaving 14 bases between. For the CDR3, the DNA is TGCGCCAGCAGCTTGGTTACGCGTCAGGGGGAGACCCAGTACTTC. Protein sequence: CASSLVTRQGETQYF.

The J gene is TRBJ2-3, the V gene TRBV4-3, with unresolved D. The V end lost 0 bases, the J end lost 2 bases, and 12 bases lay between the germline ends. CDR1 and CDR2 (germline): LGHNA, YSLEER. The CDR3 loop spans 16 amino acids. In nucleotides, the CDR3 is TGCGCCAGCAGCCAAGAAGCAAACTTCATCACAGATACGCAGTATTTT. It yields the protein CASSQEANFITDTQYF.

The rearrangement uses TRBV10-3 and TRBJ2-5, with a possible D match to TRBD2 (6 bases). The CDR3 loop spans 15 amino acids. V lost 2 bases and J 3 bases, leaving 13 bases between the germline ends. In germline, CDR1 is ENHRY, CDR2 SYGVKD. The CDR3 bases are TGTGCCATCAGTGAGGGGGCAGGAGGGGAAGAGACCCAGTACTTC. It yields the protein CAISEGAGGEETQYF.

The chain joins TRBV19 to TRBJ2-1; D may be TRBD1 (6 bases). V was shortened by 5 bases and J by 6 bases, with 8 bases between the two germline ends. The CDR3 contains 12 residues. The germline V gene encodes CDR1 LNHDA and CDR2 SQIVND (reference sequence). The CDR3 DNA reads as TGTGCCAGTAGTGTACAGGGCAATGAGCAGTTCTTC. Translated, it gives CASSVQGNEQFF. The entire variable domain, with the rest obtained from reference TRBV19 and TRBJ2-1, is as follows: DGGITQSPKYLFRKEGQNVTLSCEQNLNHDAMYWYRQDPGQGLRLIYYSQIVNDFQKGDIAEGYSVSREKKESFPLTVTSAQKNPTAFYLCASSVQGNEQFFGPGTRLTVL.

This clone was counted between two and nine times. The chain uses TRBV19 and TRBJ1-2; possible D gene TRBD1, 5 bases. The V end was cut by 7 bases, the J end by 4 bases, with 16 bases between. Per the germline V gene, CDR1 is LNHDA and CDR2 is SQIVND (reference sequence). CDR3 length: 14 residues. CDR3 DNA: TGTGCCAGTACCCCCCCCGGGGGGATCTATGGCTACACCTTC. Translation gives CASTPPGGIYGYTF.

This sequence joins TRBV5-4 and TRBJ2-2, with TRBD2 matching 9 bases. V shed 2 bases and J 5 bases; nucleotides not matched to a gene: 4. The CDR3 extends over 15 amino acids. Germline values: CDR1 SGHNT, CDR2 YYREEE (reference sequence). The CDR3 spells CASSFIAGDTGELFF. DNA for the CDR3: TGTGCCAGCAGCTTTATAGCGGGAGATACCGGGGAGCTGTTTTTT.

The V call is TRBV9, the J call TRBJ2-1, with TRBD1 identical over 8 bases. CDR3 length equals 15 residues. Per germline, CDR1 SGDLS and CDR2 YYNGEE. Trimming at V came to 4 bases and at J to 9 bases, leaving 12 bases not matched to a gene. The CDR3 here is CASSPSQGAGVEQFF. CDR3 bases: TGTGCCAGCAGCCCGAGCCAGGGGGCCGGGGTTGAGCAGTTCTTC.

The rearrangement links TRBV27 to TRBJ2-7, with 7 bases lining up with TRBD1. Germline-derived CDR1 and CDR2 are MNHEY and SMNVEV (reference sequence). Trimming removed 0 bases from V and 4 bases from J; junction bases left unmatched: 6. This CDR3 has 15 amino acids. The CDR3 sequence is CASSLSTGMGYEQYF. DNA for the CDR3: TGTGCCAGCAGTTTATCGACAGGGATGGGTTACGAGCAGTACTTC.